The 29 T cell receptor beta chains reported below all come from one sample, sequenced in a study of T-cell memory formation after mild COVID-19. TCRdb processed the 5' RACE reads anew with MiXCR; each CDR3 protein has one entry. The top ten clones hold roughly 13% of a sample with about 420,000 distinct CDR3 sequences, around a quarter of them seen once. The sequenced sample was PBMCs or a T cell subset sorted from them (not recorded which). Receptors originate from an adult woman who had mild COVID-19 (a few samples of this study predate the infection). Cell type and time point are not known.

This clonotype occurred a few times. The rearrangement uses TRBV9 and TRBJ2-5; D may be TRBD1 or TRBD2 (5 bases each). This CDR3 contains 13 residues. Germline CDR1 reads SGDLS; CDR2 reads YYNGEE. Between the trimmed V and J ends, which lost 3 bases and 7 bases, there was a span of 13 bases. The CDR3 nucleotides read TGTGCCAGCAGCGCGGGGACGCCCGGGACCCAGTACTTC. Its protein is CASSAGTPGTQYF. The full variable domain, completed using reference TRBV9 and TRBJ2-5, is DSGVTQTPKHLITATGQRVTLRCSPRSGDLSVYWYQQSLDQGLQFLIQYYNGEERAKGNILERFSAQQFPDLHSELNLSSLELGDSALYFCASSAGTPGTQYFGPGTRLLVL.

There are a few counts of this clonotype. J is TRBJ1-5 and V is TRBV9; D perhaps matches TRBD1 (5 bases). V shed 8 bases and J shed 4 bases, with 16 bases lying between them. CDR3 size: 14 residues. The germline CDR1 and CDR2 sequences are SGDLS and YYNGEE. The CDR3 nucleotides are TGTGCCAGATCGAATCAGGGTGAGAATCAGCCCCAGCATTTT. Translating gives CARSNQGENQPQHF.

This sequence joins TRBV4-2 and TRBJ1-1, with a tentative D call TRBD1 (6 bases). Germline CDR1 is LGHNA and CDR2 is YNFKEQ. V lost 4 bases to trimming and J lost 2 bases, with 17 bases between them. The CDR3 runs 16 residues. The CDR3 DNA reads TGTGCCAGCAGCCTCCTTCCCACAGGGAGTAACACTGAAGCTTTCTTT. It yields the protein CASSLLPTGSNTEAFF.

The chain has TRBV4-1 and TRBJ2-5; a weak D match, TRBD1 (6 bases). This CDR3 spans 14 amino acids. V was trimmed by 1 base and J by 4 bases, leaving 10 bases between them. Per germline, CDR1 MGHRA and CDR2 YSYEKL. CDR3 DNA sequence: TGCGCCAGCAGCCAAGCACAGGGCCGAGAGACCCAGTACTTC. Translating gives CASSQAQGRETQYF.

This clonotype has more than one count but fewer than ten. This chain joins TRBV20-1 and TRBJ2-1; D not certain. Germline CDR1 DFQATT, CDR2 SNEGSKA (reference sequence). The CDR3 has 11 residues. The V end lost 0 bases, the J end lost 5 bases, and 2 bases lay between the germline ends. The CDR3: CSAREDNEQFF. The CDR3, as DNA: TGCAGTGCTAGAGAAGACAATGAGCAGTTCTTC.

The chain recombines TRBV12-3 or TRBV12-4 with TRBJ1-2; D is possibly TRBD1 (5 bases). This CDR3 has 12 amino acids. Trimming removed 8 bases from V and 1 base from J, with 8 bases in between. The CDR3 DNA follows: TGTGCCAGCCGGGGGATTAACTATGGCTACACCTTC. Translating gives CASRGINYGYTF.

Only a few counts were recorded for this clonotype. The chain employs TRBV4-3 and TRBJ1-4; D ambiguous. Germline CDR1 is LGHNA and CDR2 is YSLEER. The CDR3 length is 17 residues. Trimming shortened V by 1 base and J by 5 bases, and 17 bases separated the two germline ends. This CDR3 is CASSQGYPAQPNEKLFF. For the CDR3, the DNA is TGCGCCAGCAGCCAAGGTTACCCGGCCCAGCCCAATGAAAAACTGTTTTTT.

This clonotype was seen more than once but under ten times. The J gene is TRBJ2-3, the V gene TRBV20-1; unclear D gene. V was shortened by 7 bases and J by 2 bases, with 16 bases between the two germline ends. The length of the CDR3 is 14 residues. In germline, CDR1 is DFQATT, CDR2 SNEGSKA (reference sequence). CDR3: CSGFVAYTTDTQYF. The DNA of the CDR3 is TGCAGTGGGTTCGTAGCTTACACCACAGATACGCAGTATTTT.

This clonotype occurred many times. This chain joins TRBV7-9 and TRBJ2-5, with D possibly matching TRBD2 (5 bases). Germline loops: CDR1 SEHNR, CDR2 FQNEAQ (reference sequence). Trimming left V 0 bases short and J 5 bases short, with 13 bases between. The CDR3 length is 15 residues. The CDR3 nucleotides are TGTGCCAGCAGCTTAGCGGTTGGGAGCCTGGAGACCCAGTACTTC. Protein product: CASSLAVGSLETQYF.

A few counts support this clonotype. V and J are TRBV6-6 and TRBJ1-1, with D tentatively TRBD1 (5 bases). Trimming took 2 bases from V and 7 from J, leaving 11 bases between them. The length of the CDR3 is 13 residues. Germline CDR1 MNHNY, CDR2 SVGAGI (reference sequence). The CDR3 sequence: CASSYAEGNEAFF. For the CDR3, the DNA is TGTGCCAGCAGTTACGCAGAGGGGAATGAAGCTTTCTTT.

This clonotype was observed a single time. This chain uses TRBV29-1 with TRBJ1-2, with D maybe TRBD1 (5 bases). Germline loops: CDR1 SQVTM, CDR2 ANQGSEA. The CDR3 is 13 amino acids. V was cut by 4 bases and J by 0 bases, with 9 bases left in between. CDR3 bases: TGCAGCGTTGGGACACCCGCTAACTATGGCTACACCTTC. It translates to CSVGTPANYGYTF.

Only a few counts were recorded for this clonotype. The chain links TRBV12-3 or TRBV12-4 to TRBJ2-6, with no clear D. Trimming cost V 5 bases and J 0 bases, with 20 bases left between them. There are 19 residues in the CDR3. CDR3 nucleotide sequence: TGTGCCAGCAGTGGTTATGTGGCAGTGACGCCCTCTGGGGCCAACGTCCTGACTTTC. Residues: CASSGYVAVTPSGANVLTF.

A few counts support this clonotype. The chain employs TRBV12-3 or TRBV12-4 and TRBJ1-4; 8 nucleotides match TRBD1. The J segment lost 7 bases and the V segment lost 5 bases, leaving 6 bases of the junction unmatched. This CDR3 has 14 amino acids. The CDR3 here is CASSQGQGFEKLFF. The CDR3 DNA reads as TGTGCCAGCAGTCAAGGACAGGGATTTGAAAAACTGTTTTTT.

This clonotype showed up just a few times. The gene calls are TRBV5-1 and TRBJ2-7; D unclear. V shed 0 bases and J shed 2 bases, with 9 bases lying between them. The CDR3 spans 14 residues. From germline, CDR1 is SGHRS and CDR2 YFSETQ. CDR3 region: CASSLVASTYEQYF. CDR3 coding DNA: TGCGCCAGCAGCTTGGTGGCTTCTACCTACGAGCAGTACTTC.

As for this clonotype: One end of the junction does not line up with germline, which may come from a read error. This chain uses TRBV5-1 with TRBJ2-5; no definite D call. There are 11 residues in the CDR3. Germline V gene data show CDR1 as SGHRS and CDR2 as YFSETQ. The CDR3 spells CASRLAETQYF. In DNA form, the CDR3 reads TGCGCCAGCAGGTTGGCAGAGACCCAGTACTTC.

This chain connects TRBV7-9 to TRBJ2-4, with 9 bases aligning to TRBD1. The CDR3 loop spans 16 amino acids. Losses at the gene ends were 1 base for V and 7 bases for J; bases not matched to a gene: 8. Germline CDR1 SEHNR, CDR2 FQNEAQ (reference sequence). The CDR3 here is CASSLGGQGLGNIQYF. The CDR3 region has the DNA TGTGCCAGCAGCTTAGGAGGACAGGGGTTGGGGAACATTCAGTACTTC.

This clonotype has a handful of counts. The chain uses TRBV7-9 and TRBJ2-2; D is ambiguous. Looked up from germline, CDR1 is SEHNR and CDR2 is FQNEAQ (reference sequence). The CDR3 has 13 residues. V shed 6 bases and J shed 5 bases, with 10 bases lying between them. CDR3 in DNA: TGTGCCAGCAGTTTTGGTACTACCGGGGAGCTGTTTTTT. It yields the protein CASSFGTTGELFF.

This clonotype was picked up a small number of times. This chain uses TRBV4-2 with TRBJ2-1; possible D gene TRBD1, 6 bases. Deletions cut 0 bases from V and 6 bases from J, with 9 bases between. CDR1 and CDR2 (germline): LGHNA, YNFKEQ. The length of the CDR3 is 14 residues. The CDR3 region is CASSQDRGGNEQFF. The CDR3 DNA follows: TGTGCCAGCAGCCAAGATAGAGGGGGCAATGAGCAGTTCTTC.

As to this clonotype: An end of the junction does not agree with germline; a read error may underlie this. The rearrangement joins TRBV7-7 to TRBJ2-1; 9 positions match TRBD2. Germline V gene sequence: CDR1 SSHAT, CDR2 FNYEAQ (reference sequence). CDR3 length: 13 residues. The CDR3 protein is CASSGGLLDEQFF. CDR3 DNA: TGTGCTAGCAGCGGGGGGCTCCTGGACGAGCAGTTCTTC.

This clonotype was observed a handful of times. The chain joins TRBV12-3 or TRBV12-4 to TRBJ2-1, with TRBD2 matching 9 bases. This CDR3 has 18 amino acids. J lost 8 bases, V lost 0 bases, and 14 bases had no gene match. The CDR3 DNA reads as TGTGCCAGCAGTTTAGCGTGGGCTAGCGGGACCAAGGGGGATGAGCAGTTCTTC. Encoded protein: CASSLAWASGTKGDEQFF.

The chain has TRBV5-1 and TRBJ1-2; D perhaps matches TRBD1 (6 bases). Germline loops: CDR1 SGHRS, CDR2 YFSETQ. The CDR3 consists of 15 residues. V shed 1 base and J shed 3 bases, with 13 bases lying between them. The CDR3 coding sequence is TGCGCCAGCAGCTTGCAGACAGGATCCTACTATGGCTACACCTTC. Translation: CASSLQTGSYYGYTF.

The V call is TRBV20-1, the J call TRBJ2-1, with TRBD2 identical over 13 bases. The CDR3 runs 14 residues. Trimming took 5 bases from V and 9 from J; bases not matched to a gene: 7. Germline assignment: CDR1 DFQATT and CDR2 SNEGSKA (reference sequence). As DNA, the CDR3 is TGCAGTGCTCGGACTAGCGGGAGAGTTGGTGAGCAGTTCTTC. The encoded protein is CSARTSGRVGEQFF.

This clonotype was counted between two and nine times. The V gene is TRBV7-2, the J gene TRBJ2-3, with a tentative D call TRBD2 (5 bases). The CDR3 is made up of 15 amino acids. Between the trimmed V and J ends, which lost 2 bases and 5 bases, there was a span of 14 bases. Germline lookup yields CDR1 SGHTA and CDR2 FQGNSA. The CDR3: CASSLLAVRGDTQYF. CDR3 sequence (DNA): TGTGCCAGCAGCTTATTGGCGGTTCGGGGAGATACGCAGTATTTT.

The chain joins TRBV7-2 to TRBJ2-4, with D uncertain. CDR3 size: 17 residues. The germline V and J ends were trimmed by 4 bases and 0 bases, with 16 bases remaining between them. Germline CDR1 SGHTA, CDR2 FQGNSA. DNA of the CDR3: TGTGCCAGCAGCTCCCAGGTTAGGGTCGGAGCCAAAAACATTCAGTACTTC. It yields the protein CASSSQVRVGAKNIQYF.

There are a few counts of this clonotype. The CDR3 reads CASTLITIGGPSYYEQYF. CDR3 DNA sequence: TGTGCCAGCACCCTCATTACGATCGGGGGGCCATCATACTACGAGCAGTACTTC. The rearrangement joins TRBV7-9 to TRBJ2-7; D is possibly TRBD2 (7 bases). The V end lost 7 bases, the J end lost 3 bases, and 28 bases lay between the germline ends. Germline V gene data show CDR1 as SEHNR and CDR2 as FQNEAQ (reference sequence). The CDR3 extends over 18 amino acids.

In this sample, this clonotype turned up a few times. V gene TRBV7-6 combines with J gene TRBJ2-1; D is undetermined. In germline, CDR1 is SGHVS, CDR2 FNYEAQ. The CDR3 runs to 14 residues. Trimming cost V 3 bases and J 8 bases, with 14 bases left between them. The CDR3 sequence is CASSFGGVGYEQFF. As DNA, the CDR3 is TGTGCCAGCAGCTTCGGTGGGGTTGGCTATGAGCAGTTCTTC. The full variable domain, rest sourced from reference TRBV7-6 and TRBJ2-1, is GAGVSQSPRYKVTKRGQDVALRCDPISGHVSLYWYRQALGQGPEFLTYFNYEAQQDKSGLPNDRFSAERPEGSISTLTIQRTEQRDSAMYRCASSFGGVGYEQFFGPGTRLTVL.

The chain has TRBV7-3 and TRBJ2-1; 11 nucleotides align to TRBD2. Trimming at V came to 4 bases and at J to 4 bases, leaving 15 bases not matched to a gene. Germline CDR1 is SGHTA and CDR2 is FQGTGA. The CDR3 has 19 residues. CDR3 in DNA: TGTGCCAGCAGCTCCCGAGGACTAGCGGGCCCCCCCGGGTACAATGAGCAGTTCTTC. Protein: CASSSRGLAGPPGYNEQFF.

The chain has TRBV7-9 and TRBJ1-2; 8 nucleotides line up with TRBD1. The CDR3 loop spans 14 amino acids. Germline V lookup: CDR1 SEHNR, CDR2 FQNEAQ (reference sequence). The V and J ends lost 5 bases and 8 bases, in that order; junction bases with no gene match: 10. The CDR3 is CASSPRDRFLGYTF. The CDR3 coding sequence is TGTGCCAGCAGCCCGCGGGACAGGTTCTTAGGCTACACCTTC. Supplemented by reference TRBV7-9 and TRBJ1-2, the full variable domain reads DTGVSQNPRHKITKRGQNVTFRCDPISEHNRLYWYRQTLGQGPEFLTYFQNEAQLEKSRLLSDRFSAERPKGSFSTLEIQRTEQGDSAMYLCASSPRDRFLGYTFGSGTRLTVV.

This clonotype was detected once. V is TRBV9 and J is TRBJ2-2; 10 positions match TRBD2. V trimming: 4 bases; J trimming: 6 bases; junction bases outside the gene matches: 9. The CDR3 is 16 residues long. The germline gives CDR1 SGDLS, CDR2 YYNGEE. CDR3 sequence reads: CASSPPAGGPAGELFF. CDR3 DNA sequence: TGTGCCAGCAGCCCACCAGCGGGAGGGCCGGCCGGGGAGCTGTTTTTT.